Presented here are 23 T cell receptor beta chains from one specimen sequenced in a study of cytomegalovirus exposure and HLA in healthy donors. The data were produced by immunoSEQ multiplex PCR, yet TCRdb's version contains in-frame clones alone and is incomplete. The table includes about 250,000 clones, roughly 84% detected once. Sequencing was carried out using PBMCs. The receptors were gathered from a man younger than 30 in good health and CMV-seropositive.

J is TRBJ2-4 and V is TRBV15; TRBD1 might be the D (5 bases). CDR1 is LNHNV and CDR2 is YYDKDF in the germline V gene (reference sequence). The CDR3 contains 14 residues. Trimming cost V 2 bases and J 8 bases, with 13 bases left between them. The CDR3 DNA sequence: TGTGCCACCAGCAGACTACAGGCTAAGGACATTCAGTACTTC. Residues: CATSRLQAKDIQYF.

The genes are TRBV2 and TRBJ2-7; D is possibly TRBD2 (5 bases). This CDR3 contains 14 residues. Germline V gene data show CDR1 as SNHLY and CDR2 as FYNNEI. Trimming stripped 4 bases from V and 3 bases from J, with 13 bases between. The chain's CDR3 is CASSVEGGDYEQYF. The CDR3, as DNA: TGTGCCAGCAGTGTCGAGGGTGGCGACTACGAGCAGTACTTC.

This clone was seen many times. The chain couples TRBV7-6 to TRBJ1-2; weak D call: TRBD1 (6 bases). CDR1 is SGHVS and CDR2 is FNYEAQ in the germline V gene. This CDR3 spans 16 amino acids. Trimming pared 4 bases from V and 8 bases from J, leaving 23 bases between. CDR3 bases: TGTGCCAGCAGCTACTCGGCAGGGGAATATAGTGAGGGCTACACCTTC. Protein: CASSYSAGEYSEGYTF.

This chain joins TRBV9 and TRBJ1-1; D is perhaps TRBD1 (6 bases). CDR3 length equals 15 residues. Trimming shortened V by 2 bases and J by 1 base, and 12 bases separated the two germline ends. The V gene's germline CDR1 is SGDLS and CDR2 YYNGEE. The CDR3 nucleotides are TGTGCCAGCAGCGTTCGACAGGATTCGAACACTGAAGCTTTCTTT. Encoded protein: CASSVRQDSNTEAFF.

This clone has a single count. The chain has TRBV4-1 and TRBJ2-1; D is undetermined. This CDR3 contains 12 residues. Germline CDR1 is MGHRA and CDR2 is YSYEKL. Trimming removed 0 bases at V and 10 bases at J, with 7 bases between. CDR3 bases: TGCGCCAGCAGCCAAGATGACGGGGAGCAGTTCTTC. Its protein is CASSQDDGEQFF.

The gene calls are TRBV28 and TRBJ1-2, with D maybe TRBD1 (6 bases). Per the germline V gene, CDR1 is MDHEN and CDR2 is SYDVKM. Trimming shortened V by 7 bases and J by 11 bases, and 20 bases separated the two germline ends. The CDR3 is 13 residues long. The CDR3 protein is CASTLLRGRGYTF. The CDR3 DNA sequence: TGTGCCAGCACCCTTCTCCGGGGGCGAGGTTACACCTTC.

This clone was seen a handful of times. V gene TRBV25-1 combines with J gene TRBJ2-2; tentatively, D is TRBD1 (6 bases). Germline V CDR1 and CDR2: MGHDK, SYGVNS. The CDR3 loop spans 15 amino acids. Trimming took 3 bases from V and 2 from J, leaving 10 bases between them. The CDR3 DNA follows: TGTGCCAGCAGTGATTCCAGGGGCAACACCGGGGAGCTGTTTTTT. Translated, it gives CASSDSRGNTGELFF.

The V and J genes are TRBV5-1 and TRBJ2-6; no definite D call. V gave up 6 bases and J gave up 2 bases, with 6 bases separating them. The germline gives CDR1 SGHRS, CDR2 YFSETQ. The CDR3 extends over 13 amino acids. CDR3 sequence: CASMPAGANVLTF. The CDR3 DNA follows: TGCGCCAGCATGCCAGCTGGGGCCAACGTCCTGACTTTC.

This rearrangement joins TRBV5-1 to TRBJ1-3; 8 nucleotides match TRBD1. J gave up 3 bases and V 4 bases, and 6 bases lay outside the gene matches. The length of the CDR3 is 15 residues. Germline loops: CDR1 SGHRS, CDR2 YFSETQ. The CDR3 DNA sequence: TGCGCCAGCAGCAGAGGGACAGGTCTTGGAAACACCATATATTTT. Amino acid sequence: CASSRGTGLGNTIYF.

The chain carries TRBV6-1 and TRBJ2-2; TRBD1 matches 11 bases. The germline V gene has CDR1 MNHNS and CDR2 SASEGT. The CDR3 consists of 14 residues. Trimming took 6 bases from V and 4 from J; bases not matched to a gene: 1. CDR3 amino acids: CASRGQGGTGELFF. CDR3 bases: TGTGCCAGCAGGGGACAGGGGGGCACCGGGGAGCTGTTTTTT.

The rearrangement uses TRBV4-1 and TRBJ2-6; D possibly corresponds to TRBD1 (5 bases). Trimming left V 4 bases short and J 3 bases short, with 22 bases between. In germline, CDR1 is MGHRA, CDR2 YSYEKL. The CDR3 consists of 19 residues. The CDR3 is CASSRSRTLPRSGANVLTF. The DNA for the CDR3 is TGCGCCAGCAGCCGTTCCCGGACACTACCTAGAAGTGGGGCCAACGTCCTGACTTTC.

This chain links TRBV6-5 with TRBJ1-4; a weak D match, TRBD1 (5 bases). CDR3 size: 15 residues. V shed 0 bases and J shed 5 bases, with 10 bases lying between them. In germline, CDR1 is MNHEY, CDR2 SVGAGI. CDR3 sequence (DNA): TGTGCCAGCAGTTACTCGAAGGGGCAGAATGAAAAACTGTTTTTT. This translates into CASSYSKGQNEKLFF.

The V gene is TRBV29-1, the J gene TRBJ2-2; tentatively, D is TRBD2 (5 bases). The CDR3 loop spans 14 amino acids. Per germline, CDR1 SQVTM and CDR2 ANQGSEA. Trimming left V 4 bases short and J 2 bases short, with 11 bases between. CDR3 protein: CSVGRASNTGELFF. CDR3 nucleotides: TGCAGCGTTGGAAGGGCTAGCAACACCGGGGAGCTGTTTTTT.

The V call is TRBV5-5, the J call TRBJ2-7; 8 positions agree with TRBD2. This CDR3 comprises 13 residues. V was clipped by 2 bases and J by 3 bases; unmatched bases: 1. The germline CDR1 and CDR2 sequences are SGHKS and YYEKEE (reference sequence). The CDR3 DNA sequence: TGTGCCAGCAGCTTCGGGAGGGACTACGAGCAGTACTTC. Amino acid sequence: CASSFGRDYEQYF.

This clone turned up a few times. This CDR3 is CASSLGAGEDSNEQFF. CDR3 DNA sequence: TGTGCCAGCAGCTTAGGGGCGGGAGAAGATTCCAATGAGCAGTTCTTC. The chain is built from TRBV11-3 and TRBJ2-1; 7 bases line up with TRBD2. The ends lost 1 base at V and 6 bases at J; junction bases unmatched: 9. This CDR3 region has 16 residues. Germline CDR1 is SGHNT and CDR2 is YENEEA.

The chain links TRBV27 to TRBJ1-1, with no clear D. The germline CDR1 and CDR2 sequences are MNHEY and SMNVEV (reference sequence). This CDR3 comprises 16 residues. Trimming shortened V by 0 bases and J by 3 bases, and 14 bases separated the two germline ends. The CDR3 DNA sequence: TGTGCCAGCAGTTTATCGATATACCAACGGGACACTGAAGCTTTCTTT. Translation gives CASSLSIYQRDTEAFF.

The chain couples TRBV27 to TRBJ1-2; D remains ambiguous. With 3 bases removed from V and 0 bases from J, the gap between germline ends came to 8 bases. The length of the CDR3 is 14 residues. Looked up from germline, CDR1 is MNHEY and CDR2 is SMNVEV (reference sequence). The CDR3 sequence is CASSFGTTNYGYTF. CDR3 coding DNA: TGTGCCAGCAGTTTCGGAACAACTAACTATGGCTACACCTTC.

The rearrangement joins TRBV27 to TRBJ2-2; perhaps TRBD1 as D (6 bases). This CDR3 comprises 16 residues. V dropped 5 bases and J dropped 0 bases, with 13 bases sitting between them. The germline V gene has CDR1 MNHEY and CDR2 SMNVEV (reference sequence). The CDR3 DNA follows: TGTGCCAGCAGTAAATACGGGACAACGAACACCGGGGAGCTGTTTTTT. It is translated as CASSKYGTTNTGELFF.

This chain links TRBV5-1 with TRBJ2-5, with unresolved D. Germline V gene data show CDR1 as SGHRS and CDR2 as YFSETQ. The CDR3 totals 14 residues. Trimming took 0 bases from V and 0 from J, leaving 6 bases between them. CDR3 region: CASSLGYHQETQYF. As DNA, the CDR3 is TGCGCCAGCAGCTTGGGATACCACCAAGAGACCCAGTACTTC.

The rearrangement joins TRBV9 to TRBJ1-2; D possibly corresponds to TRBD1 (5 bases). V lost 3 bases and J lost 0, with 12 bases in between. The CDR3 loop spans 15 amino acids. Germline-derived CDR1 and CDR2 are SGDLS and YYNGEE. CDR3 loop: CASSEGMGSNYGYTF. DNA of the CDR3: TGTGCCAGCAGCGAGGGGATGGGATCTAACTATGGCTACACCTTC.

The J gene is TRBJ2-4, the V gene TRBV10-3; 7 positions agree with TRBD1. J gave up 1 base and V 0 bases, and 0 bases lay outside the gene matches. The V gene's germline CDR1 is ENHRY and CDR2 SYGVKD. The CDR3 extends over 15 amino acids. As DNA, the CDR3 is TGTGCCATCAGTGAGTCGACAGGGGCCAAAAACATTCAGTACTTC. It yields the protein CAISESTGAKNIQYF.

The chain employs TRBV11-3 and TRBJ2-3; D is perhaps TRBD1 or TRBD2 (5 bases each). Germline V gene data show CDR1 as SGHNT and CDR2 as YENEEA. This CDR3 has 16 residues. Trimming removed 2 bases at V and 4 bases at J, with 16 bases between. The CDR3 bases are TGTGCCAGCAGCTTAAGGGGACGACAAGGGGCAGATACGCAGTATTTT. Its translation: CASSLRGRQGADTQYF.

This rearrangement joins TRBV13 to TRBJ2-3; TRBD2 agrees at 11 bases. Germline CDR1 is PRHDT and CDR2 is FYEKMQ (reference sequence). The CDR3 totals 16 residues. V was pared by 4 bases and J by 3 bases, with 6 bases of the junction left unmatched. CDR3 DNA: TGTGCCAGCAGCTCTTTAGCGGGAGGGGAAACAGATACGCAGTATTTT. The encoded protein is CASSSLAGGETDTQYF. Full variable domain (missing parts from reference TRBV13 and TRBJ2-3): AAGVIQSPRHLIKEKRETATLKCYPIPRHDTVYWYQQGPGQDPQFLISFYEKMQSDKGSIPDRFSAQQFSDYHSELNMSSLELGDSALYFCASSSLAGGETDTQYFGPGTRLTVL.